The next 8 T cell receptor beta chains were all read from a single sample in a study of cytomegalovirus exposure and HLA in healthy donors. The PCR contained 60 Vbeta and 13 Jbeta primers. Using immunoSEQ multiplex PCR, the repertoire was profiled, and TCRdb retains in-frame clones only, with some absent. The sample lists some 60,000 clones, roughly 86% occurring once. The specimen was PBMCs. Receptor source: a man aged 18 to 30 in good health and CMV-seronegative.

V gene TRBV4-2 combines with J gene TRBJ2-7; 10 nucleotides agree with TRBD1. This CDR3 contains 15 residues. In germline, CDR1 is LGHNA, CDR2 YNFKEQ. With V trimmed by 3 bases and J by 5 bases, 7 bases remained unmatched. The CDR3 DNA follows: TGTGCCAGCAGCCACCTAGGGACAGGGGCCGACGAGCAGTACTTC. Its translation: CASSHLGTGADEQYF.

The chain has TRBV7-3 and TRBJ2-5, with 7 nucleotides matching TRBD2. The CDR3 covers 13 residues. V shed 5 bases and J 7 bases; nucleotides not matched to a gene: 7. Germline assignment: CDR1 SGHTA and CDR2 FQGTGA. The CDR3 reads CASSLEREGTQYF. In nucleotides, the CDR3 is TGTGCCAGCAGCCTGGAGAGGGAGGGGACCCAGTACTTC.

The CDR3 coding sequence is TGCAGCGTTGAAAAGAGGGGACAGCAAGAGACCCAGTACTTC. Protein: CSVEKRGQQETQYF. V usage is TRBV29-1 and J usage is TRBJ2-5, with TRBD1 identical over 7 bases. V lost 2 bases and J lost 2; bases outside the gene matches: 5. The CDR3 extends over 14 amino acids. Germline loops: CDR1 SQVTM, CDR2 ANQGSEA.

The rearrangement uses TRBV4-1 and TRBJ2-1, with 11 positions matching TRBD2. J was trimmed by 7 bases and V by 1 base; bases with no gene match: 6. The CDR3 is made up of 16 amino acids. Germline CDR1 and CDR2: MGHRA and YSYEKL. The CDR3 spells CASSQARTSGWNEQFF. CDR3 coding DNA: TGCGCCAGCAGCCAAGCGCGGACTAGCGGGTGGAATGAGCAGTTCTTC.

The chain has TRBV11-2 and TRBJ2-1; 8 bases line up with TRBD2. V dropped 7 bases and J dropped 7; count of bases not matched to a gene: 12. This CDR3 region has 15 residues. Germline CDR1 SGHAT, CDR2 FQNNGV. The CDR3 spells CASNSLAGTGNEQFF. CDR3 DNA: TGTGCCAGCAACTCCCTAGCGGGCACGGGGAATGAGCAGTTCTTC.

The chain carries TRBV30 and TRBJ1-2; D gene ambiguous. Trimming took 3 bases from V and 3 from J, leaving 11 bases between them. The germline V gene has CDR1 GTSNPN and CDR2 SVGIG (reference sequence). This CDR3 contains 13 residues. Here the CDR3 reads CAWRAGPDYGYTF. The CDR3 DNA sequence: TGTGCCTGGAGGGCGGGCCCGGACTATGGCTACACCTTC.

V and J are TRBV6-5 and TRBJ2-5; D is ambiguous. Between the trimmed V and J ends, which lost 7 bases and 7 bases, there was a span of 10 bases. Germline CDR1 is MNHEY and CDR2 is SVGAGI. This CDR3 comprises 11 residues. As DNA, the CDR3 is TGTGCCAGCACCGGAGCCGGGACCCAGTACTTC. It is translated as CASTGAGTQYF.

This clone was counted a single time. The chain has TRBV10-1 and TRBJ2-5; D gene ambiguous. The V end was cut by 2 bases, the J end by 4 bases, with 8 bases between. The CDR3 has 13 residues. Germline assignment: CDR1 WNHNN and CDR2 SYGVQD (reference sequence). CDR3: CASSEVPGETQYF. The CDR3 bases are TGCGCCAGCAGTGAGGTGCCAGGAGAGACCCAGTACTTC.